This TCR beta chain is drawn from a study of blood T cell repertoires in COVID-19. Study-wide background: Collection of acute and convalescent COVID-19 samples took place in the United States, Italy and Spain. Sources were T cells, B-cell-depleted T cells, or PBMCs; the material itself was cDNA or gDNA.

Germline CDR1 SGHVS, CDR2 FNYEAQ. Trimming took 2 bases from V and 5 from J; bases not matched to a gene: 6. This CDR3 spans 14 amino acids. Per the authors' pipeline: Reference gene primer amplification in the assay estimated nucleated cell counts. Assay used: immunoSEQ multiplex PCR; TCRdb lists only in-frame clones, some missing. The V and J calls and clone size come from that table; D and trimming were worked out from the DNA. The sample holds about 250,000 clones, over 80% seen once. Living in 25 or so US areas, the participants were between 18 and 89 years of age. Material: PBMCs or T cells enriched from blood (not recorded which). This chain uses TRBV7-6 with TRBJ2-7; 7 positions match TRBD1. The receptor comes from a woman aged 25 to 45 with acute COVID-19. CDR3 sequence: CASSLRTGADEQYF. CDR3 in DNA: TGTGCCAGCAGCTTAAGGACAGGAGCTGACGAGCAGTACTTC.